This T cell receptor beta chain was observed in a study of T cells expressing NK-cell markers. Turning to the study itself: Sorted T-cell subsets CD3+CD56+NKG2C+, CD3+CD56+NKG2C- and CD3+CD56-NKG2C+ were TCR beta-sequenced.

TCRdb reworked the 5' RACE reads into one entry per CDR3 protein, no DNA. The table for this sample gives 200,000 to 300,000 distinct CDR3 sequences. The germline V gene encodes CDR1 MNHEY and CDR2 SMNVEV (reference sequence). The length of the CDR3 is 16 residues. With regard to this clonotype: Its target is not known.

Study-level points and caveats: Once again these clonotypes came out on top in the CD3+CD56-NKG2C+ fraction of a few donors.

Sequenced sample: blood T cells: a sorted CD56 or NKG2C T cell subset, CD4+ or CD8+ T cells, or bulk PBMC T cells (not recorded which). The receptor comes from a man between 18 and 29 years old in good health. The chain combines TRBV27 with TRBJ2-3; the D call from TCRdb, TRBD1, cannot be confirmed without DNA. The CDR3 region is CASSLWGQRPTDTQYF.